Below, 23 T cell receptor beta chains from the same sample are listed, as sequenced in a study of radiotherapy plus CTLA-4 blockade in lung cancer (dated by TCRdb to 2016 to 2018). Receptor libraries were prepared by the immunoSEQ multiplex PCR assay. TCRdb mirrors the immuneACCESS table, restricted to in-frame sequences. Some clones are absent from its copies; in checked studies, under half trace to an unresolved V gene, and the reason for the others is unknown. The sample table holds tens of thousands of clones, of which 70% were seen once. The ten largest clones capture 3.5% to 4.5% of the sample. The sample in question was peripheral blood, obtained from a patient treated with radiotherapy plus ipilimumab. These receptor sequences come from a human donor with non-small cell lung cancer who had stable disease on radiotherapy plus ipilimumab.

This chain connects TRBV28 to TRBJ1-2, with 8 bases that match TRBD1. Per germline, CDR1 MDHEN and CDR2 SYDVKM. V was clipped by 6 bases and J by 3 bases; unmatched bases: 6. The CDR3 contains 14 residues. CDR3 bases: TGTGCCAGCAGCTGGGACAGGCGGGACTATGGCTACACCTTC. It is translated as CASSWDRRDYGYTF.

This chain uses TRBV7-9 with TRBJ2-1; TRBD1 matches 8 bases. Germline V gives CDR1 SEHNR, CDR2 FQNEAQ (reference sequence). The length of the CDR3 is 15 residues. Trimming removed 3 bases from V and 12 bases from J; junction bases left unmatched: 13. The CDR3 region is CASSFGDRPGGGQFF. CDR3 DNA sequence: TGTGCCAGCAGCTTCGGGGACAGGCCCGGGGGAGGGCAGTTCTTC.

The chain employs TRBV28 and TRBJ1-5; weak D call: TRBD1 (5 bases). The CDR3 is 14 residues long. The V gene's germline CDR1 is MDHEN and CDR2 SYDVKM. V gave up 8 bases and J gave up 5 bases, with 16 bases separating them. In nucleotides, the CDR3 is TGTGCCAGCGCGGGCGCTGGGGGGTATCAGCCCCAGCATTTT. This translates into CASAGAGGYQPQHF. The entire variable domain, with the rest obtained from reference TRBV28 and TRBJ1-5, is as follows: DVKVTQSSRYLVKRTGEKVFLECVQDMDHENMFWYRQDPGLGLRLIYFSYDVKMKEKGDIPEGYSVSREKKERFSLILESASTNQTSMYLCASAGAGGYQPQHFGDGTRLSIL.

This clone ranks as medium-sized. This chain links TRBV7-9 with TRBJ2-3, with D possibly matching TRBD1 (6 bases). V lost 10 bases, J lost 2 bases, and 10 bases lay in between. Per germline, CDR1 SEHNR and CDR2 FQNEAQ (reference sequence). The CDR3 contains 12 residues. Here the CDR3 reads CAIGDITDTQYF. For the CDR3, the DNA is TGTGCCATTGGGGACATCACAGATACGCAGTATTTT.

This clone was seen only a few times. The chain joins TRBV4-2 to TRBJ2-7; D is unresolved. Trimming took 2 bases from V and 2 from J, leaving 16 bases between them. CDR3 length: 16 amino acids. Germline CDR1 is LGHNA and CDR2 is YNFKEQ. The CDR3 sequence: CASSQRWAQAPYEQYF. CDR3 coding DNA: TGTGCCAGCAGCCAAAGGTGGGCGCAAGCCCCCTACGAGCAGTACTTC.

The chain joins TRBV10-2 to TRBJ2-5; TRBD1 matches at 9 bases. The CDR3 runs to 14 residues. The J segment lost 1 base and the V segment lost 5 bases, leaving 2 bases of the junction unmatched. The V gene's germline CDR1 is WSHSY and CDR2 SAAADI. The CDR3 loop is CASSRDRAQETQYF. The DNA of the CDR3 is TGCGCCAGCAGTCGGGACAGGGCCCAAGAGACCCAGTACTTC.

The rearrangement uses TRBV4-1 and TRBJ2-1, with a possible D match to TRBD2 (6 bases). This CDR3 is built from 14 residues. Germline lookup yields CDR1 MGHRA and CDR2 YSYEKL. V was shortened by 0 bases and J by 6 bases, with 9 bases between the two germline ends. In DNA, the CDR3 is TGCGCCAGCAGCCAAGAGCTAGCGCGCAATGAGCAGTTCTTC. This sequence encodes CASSQELARNEQFF.

In this sample, this clone turned up a few times. The chain combines TRBV19 with TRBJ2-1; TRBD2 aligns across 9 bases. The CDR3 runs to 14 residues. V shed 5 bases and J 6 bases; nucleotides not matched to a gene: 5. The germline CDR1 and CDR2 sequences are LNHDA and SQIVND (reference sequence). CDR3 in DNA: TGTGCCAGTAGTCCGAGCGGGAGGCCCAATGAGCAGTTCTTC. Encoded protein: CASSPSGRPNEQFF.

The chain links TRBV10-3 to TRBJ1-1; 7 bases are a match to TRBD1. Germline loops: CDR1 ENHRY, CDR2 SYGVKD. The CDR3 has 13 amino acids. Trimming at V came to 0 bases and at J to 6 bases, leaving 1 base not matched to a gene. The CDR3 region is CAISESTGPEAFF. In DNA, the CDR3 is TGTGCCATCAGTGAGTCGACAGGGCCTGAAGCTTTCTTT.

Within the sample, this clone is medium-sized. The chain carries TRBV14 and TRBJ2-7; 8 nucleotides match TRBD1. V shed 4 bases and J 8 bases; nucleotides not matched to a gene: 10. CDR1 and CDR2 (germline): SGHDN, FVKESK. The CDR3 runs to 14 residues. CDR3 amino acids: CASSLTRTGRKQYF. CDR3 sequence (DNA): TGTGCCAGCAGCCTCACCCGGACAGGGAGGAAGCAGTACTTC.

This clone was counted only a few times. The junction does not match germline at one end; this may be a read error. This sequence joins TRBV7-7 and TRBJ2-2; D assignment may be TRBD1 or TRBD2 (5 bases each). The CDR3 runs 13 residues. Germline loops: CDR1 SSHAT, CDR2 FNYEAQ (reference sequence). The DNA of the CDR3 is TGTGCTAGCAGCTTAGGGACGGCCGGGGAGCTGTTTTTT. Translating gives CASSLGTAGELFF.

This clone was seen a few times. The gene calls are TRBV14 and TRBJ1-2; D is uncertain. CDR3 length: 13 residues. Trimming removed 4 bases from V and 6 bases from J, with 12 bases in between. Germline V lookup: CDR1 SGHDN, CDR2 FVKESK. The CDR3 bases are TGTGCCAGCAGCCGAATGAATTATAATGGCTACACCTTC. Translating gives CASSRMNYNGYTF.

This clone is judged medium-sized. The chain joins TRBV2 to TRBJ2-2; D call uncertain. CDR1 SNHLY and CDR2 FYNNEI come from the germline V gene. The V and J ends lost 2 bases and 0 bases respectively, with 7 bases between them. There are 15 residues in the CDR3. The CDR3 sequence: CASSESLANTGELFF. CDR3 bases: TGTGCCAGCAGTGAATCACTCGCGAACACCGGGGAGCTGTTTTTT.

The CDR3 region is CASNVDTGELFF. Written as DNA, the CDR3 is TGCGCCAGCAATGTCGACACCGGGGAGCTGTTTTTT. This chain links TRBV5-1 with TRBJ2-2, with D uncertain. The CDR3 has 12 residues. The ends were cut back, 6 bases at V and 3 bases at J, with 6 bases in the middle. From germline, CDR1 is SGHRS and CDR2 YFSETQ.

The chain combines TRBV6-6 with TRBJ1-5; 9 bases are shared with TRBD1. J lost 5 bases, V lost 5 bases, and 1 base had no gene match. Germline values: CDR1 MNHNY, CDR2 SVGAGI (reference sequence). The CDR3 consists of 13 residues. CDR3 amino acids: CASSRDRDQPQHF. Written as DNA, the CDR3 is TGTGCCAGCAGTAGGGACAGGGATCAGCCCCAGCATTTT.

The rearrangement uses TRBV2 and TRBJ1-1, with D possibly matching TRBD1 (5 bases). V was trimmed by 6 bases and J by 1 base, leaving 9 bases between them. The germline V gene has CDR1 SNHLY and CDR2 FYNNEI. This CDR3 has 13 residues. The CDR3 DNA reads as TGTGCCAGCAGCGTGGACACGAACACTGAAGCTTTCTTT. It is translated as CASSVDTNTEAFF. The full variable domain, with the rest looked up from reference TRBV2 and TRBJ1-1, is EPEVTQTPSHQVTQMGQEVILRCVPISNHLYFYWYRQILGQKVEFLVSFYNNEISEKSEIFDDQFSVERPDGSNFTLKIRSTKLEDSAMYFCASSVDTNTEAFFGQGTRLTVV.

The rearrangement links TRBV2 to TRBJ2-3, with 12 bases aligning to TRBD1. Germline CDR1 reads SNHLY; CDR2 reads FYNNEI. The CDR3 spans 14 residues. The V segment lost 8 bases and the J segment 5 bases; nucleotides outside the gene matches: 5. CDR3 nucleotides: TGTGCCAGCGAGGGACAGGGGGCGAGAGATACGCAGTATTTT. Its protein product is CASEGQGARDTQYF.

V usage is TRBV9 and J usage is TRBJ2-7, with D tentatively TRBD1 or TRBD2 (6 bases each). Trimming stripped 2 bases from V and 3 bases from J, with 15 bases between. This CDR3 is built from 15 residues. Germline values: CDR1 SGDLS, CDR2 YYNGEE. CDR3 loop: CASSVGSGAGYEQYF. DNA for the CDR3: TGTGCCAGCAGCGTTGGATCGGGGGCGGGCTACGAGCAGTACTTC.

V and J are TRBV7-8 and TRBJ2-3; tentative D call: TRBD2 (6 bases). The CDR3 sequence is 15 residues long. Germline lookup yields CDR1 SGHVS and CDR2 FQNEAQ. The ends were cut back, 1 base at V and 2 bases at J, with 10 bases in the middle. In nucleotides, the CDR3 is TGTGCCAGCAGCTTAGGGCGGGGAGTCACAGATACGCAGTATTTT. Protein product: CASSLGRGVTDTQYF.

The chain couples TRBV10-3 to TRBJ2-5; possibly TRBD1 for D (6 bases). CDR1 ENHRY and CDR2 SYGVKD come from the germline V gene. The CDR3 covers 15 residues. Trimming removed 2 bases at V and 11 bases at J, with 21 bases between. This CDR3 is CAISEPKRWDMEQYF. DNA of the CDR3: TGTGCCATCAGTGAGCCGAAGCGGTGGGACATGGAGCAGTACTTC.

The CDR3, as DNA: TGCAGCGTTGGTAACGTTGATGGCTACACCTTC. Translating gives CSVGNVDGYTF. The chain has TRBV29-1 and TRBJ1-2; D remains ambiguous. Germline loops: CDR1 SQVTM, CDR2 ANQGSEA. Trimming shortened V by 4 bases and J by 6 bases, and 9 bases separated the two germline ends. The CDR3 has 11 residues.

On this clone: The junction shows a germline mismatch at one end, possibly a read error. The chain combines TRBV5-1 with TRBJ2-5; D is perhaps TRBD1 or TRBD2 (5 bases each). The CDR3 runs to 13 residues. Germline values: CDR1 SGHRS, CDR2 YFSETQ. The CDR3 region is CASSLGTEETQYF. CDR3 sequence (DNA): TGCGCCAGCAGTTTGGGGACGGAGGAAACCCAGTACTTC.

V is TRBV6-1 and J is TRBJ2-7; D is perhaps TRBD1 or TRBD2 (5 bases each). Trimming removed 6 bases from V and 2 bases from J, with 14 bases in between. Germline V gene lookup returns CDR1 MNHNS and CDR2 SASEGT. This CDR3 has 14 residues. DNA of the CDR3: TGTGCCAGCAGGGCCCCGGGACCGACCTACGAGCAGTACTTC. This translates into CASRAPGPTYEQYF.